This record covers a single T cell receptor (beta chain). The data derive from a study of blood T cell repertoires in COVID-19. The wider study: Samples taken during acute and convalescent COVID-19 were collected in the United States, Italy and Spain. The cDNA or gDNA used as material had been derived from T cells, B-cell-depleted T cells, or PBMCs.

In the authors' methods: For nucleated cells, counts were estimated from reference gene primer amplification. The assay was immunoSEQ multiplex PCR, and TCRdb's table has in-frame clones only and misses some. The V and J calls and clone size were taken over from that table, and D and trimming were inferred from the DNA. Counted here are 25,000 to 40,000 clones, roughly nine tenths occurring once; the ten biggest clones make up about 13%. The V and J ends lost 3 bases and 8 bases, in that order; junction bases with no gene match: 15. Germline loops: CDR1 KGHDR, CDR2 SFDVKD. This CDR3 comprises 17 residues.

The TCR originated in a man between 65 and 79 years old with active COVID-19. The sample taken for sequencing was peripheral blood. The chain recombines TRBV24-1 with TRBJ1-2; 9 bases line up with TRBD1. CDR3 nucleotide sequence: TGTGCCACCAGTGATCATCCTTACGGGACAGGGATTCAAGGCTACACCTTC. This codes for CATSDHPYGTGIQGYTF.